The present T cell receptor beta chain was sequenced within a study of OX40 agonist ivuxolimab in advanced cancers. Study overall: Hepatocellular carcinoma, melanoma, renal cell or head and neck cancer was diagnosed in the dose-escalation patients. The eligibility criteria allowed prior anti-PD-1, anti-PD-L1 or anti-CTLA-4 therapy, and around 38% had some.

Autoimmune disease history or systemic immunosuppression barred patients. Whole-study findings and limits: In the 0.1 to 3.0 mg/kg range, CD4+ and CD8+ blood T cells had expanded clonally by week 6.

Turning to this clone: As yet, its antigen is unknown.

Data came from immunoSEQ multiplex PCR; TCRdb stores just in-frame clones and leaves some out. This sample has around 94,000 clones, with about 85% found just once. Trimming cost V 4 bases and J 2 bases, with 10 bases left between them. Germline CDR1 is MNHNY and CDR2 is SVGAGI (reference sequence). The CDR3 totals 14 residues. The chain is built from TRBV6-6 and TRBJ2-3; D is undetermined. This clonotype was obtained from an adult with an advanced solid tumor such as melanoma, head and neck, liver or kidney cancer. The sample here was CD4+ or CD8+ T cells sorted from blood, taken in a trial of the OX40 agonist ivuxolimab. The chain's CDR3 is CASSFPADTDTQYF. CDR3 DNA: TGTGCCAGCAGTTTCCCGGCGGACACAGATACGCAGTATTTT.